A few counts support the clone carrying this T cell receptor beta chain. The data stem from a study of blood T cell repertoires in COVID-19. The V end lost 4 bases, the J end lost 0 bases, and 18 bases lay between the germline ends. The CDR3 has 17 amino acids. Germline CDR1 is MGHRA and CDR2 is YSYEKL. Method: immunoSEQ multiplex PCR; TCRdb's copy keeps in-frame clones and lacks some. Of about 400,000 clones in the sample, approximately 85% were seen once. The sequence came from a woman in her 40s with acute COVID-19. This rearrangement joins TRBV4-1 to TRBJ1-2; TRBD1 might be the D (6 bases). Sequenced sample: PBMCs or T cells enriched from blood (not recorded which). As DNA, the CDR3 is TGCGCCAGCAGCCCGGGTTATTCGGGACACCCTAACTATGGCTACACCTTC. It encodes CASSPGYSGHPNYGYTF.